The T cell receptor (beta chain) described here comes from a study of radiation and T cells in renal cell carcinoma. Study in general: Nephrectomy followed 15 Gy stereotactic body radiation by 4 weeks. General study results and limits: Top tumor clonotypes rose in blood 2 weeks post-radiation, then contracted.

Time point here: baseline pretreatment blood. Described treatment: 15 Gy SBRT to primary tumor, nephrectomy 4 weeks later. Radiation-treated patients gave blood at baseline, week 2 and week 4. This renal cell carcinoma was of the clear cell type. CDR1 is MNHEY, CDR2 SVGAGI, per germline. Trimming stripped 7 bases from V and 2 bases from J, with 6 bases between. This CDR3 region has 12 residues. Comment on this clone: What it binds is unknown.

The data were produced by immunoSEQ multiplex PCR, yet TCRdb's version contains in-frame clones alone and is incomplete. Of 120,000 to 150,000 clones listed, over 80% are singletons. This chain links TRBV6-5 with TRBJ1-3; D is unresolved. This material consisted of blood, taken from a patient whose treatment included radiotherapy and nephrectomy. The TCR comes from a woman in her forties or fifties with renal cell carcinoma. Here the CDR3 reads CASIGPGNTIYF. The CDR3 DNA sequence: TGTGCCAGCATAGGGCCTGGAAACACCATATATTTT.